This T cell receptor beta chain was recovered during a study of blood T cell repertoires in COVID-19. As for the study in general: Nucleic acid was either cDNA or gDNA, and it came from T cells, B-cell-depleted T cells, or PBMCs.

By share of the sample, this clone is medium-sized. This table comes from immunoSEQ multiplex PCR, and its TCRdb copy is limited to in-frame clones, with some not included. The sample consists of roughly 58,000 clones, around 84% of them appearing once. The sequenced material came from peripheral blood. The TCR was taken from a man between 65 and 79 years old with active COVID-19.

This CDR3 reads CASSEDRPYSPLHF. Here the CDR3 DNA reads TGCGCCAGCAGCGAGGACAGACCGTATTCACCCCTCCACTTT. The gene calls are TRBV5-1 and TRBJ1-6; a weak D match, TRBD1 (6 bases). The CDR3 is made up of 14 amino acids. Germline V gives CDR1 SGHRS, CDR2 YFSETQ. Trimming took 4 bases from V and 8 from J, leaving 13 bases between them.